This paragraph reports one T cell receptor (beta chain). It has no known antigen specificity. An end of the junction differs from the germline gene, which may be a read error. Via the germline V gene (reference sequence), CDR1 is LGHDT and CDR2 YNNKEL. The CDR3 sequence holds 18 residues, the cysteine and phenylalanine included. The DNA shown is the 54-base CDR3, in frame from base 1. Library creation used RT-PCR. TCRdb names Illumina HiSeq 2500 as the instrument used. TCRdb reran the public reads through fastp at Q25 and MiXCR, keeping productive beta chains. Rows with a matching CDR3 protein are joined into one entry that keeps the most common DNA and genes. This sample is represented by some 850,000 distinct CDR3 sequences; about 18% of them were singletons. 11% of the sample comes from the top ten. These data originate in a study of response to subunit inactivated influenza vaccine (dated by TCRdb to between 2018 and 2020). General notes on the study: Deep quantitative T cell receptor repertoire profiling was used in the study to track responses to a trivalent subunit inactivated influenza vaccine. General findings and caveats noted by the study authors: The authors suggested that each seasonal influenza vaccination may recruit only a limited number of new T cells.

The material was PBMCs from blood, obtained approximately 5 days after vaccination. The sequence was collected from a man aged 50-59 years who received an inactivated influenza vaccine. Donor details come from another sample of the same person, matched by shared clones. The chain is made from TRBV3-1 and TRBJ2-2, with the D call perhaps TRBD1 or TRBD2, each one matching 6 bases. The CDR3 is CASSQGGGGGASTGELFF. The nucleotide sequence reads as follows: TGTGCCAGCAGTCAAGGGGGAGGTGGGGGCGCTAGCACCGGGGAGCTGTTTTTT.